This T cell receptor beta chain is drawn from a study of regulatory T cells in long-lasting Graves disease. The study's findings and limits: With persistent disease, TRBV28, TRBJ1-2 and TRBJ2-5 were the favored segments.

Germline CDR1 reads SGHRS; CDR2 reads YFSETQ. V dropped 0 bases and J dropped 6 bases, with 22 bases sitting between them. CDR3 length equals 18 residues. Arm-PCR with iRepertoire HTBI primers amplified the CDR3 regions for these TCR beta libraries. Per the authors' pipeline: Segment identification across samples yielded around 60 TRBV and more than twelve TRBJ segments. TCRdb fed the multiplex PCR reads into MiXCR, producing one record per CDR3 protein. TCRdb, not the original authors, processed these V and J calls. The sample lists about 460,000 distinct CDR3 sequences; around 15% were seen once. As regards this clonotype: Its matching antigen is unknown.

Documented time point: newly diagnosed GD, antithyroid drugs for less than 3 months. RNA extracted from PBMCs served as the sequencing template. American Thyroid Association guidelines defined Graves' disease diagnosis. These same records also appear under a second study, on T cells in Graves' hyperthyroidism and ophthalmopathy. As reported in that work: Most thyroid clonotypes with frequency above 0.001 were detected in blood.

The gene calls are TRBV5-1 and TRBJ2-1; D tentatively fits TRBD1 or TRBD2 (5 bases each). The sequence came from a woman aged 45-65 years with Graves disease. The sample in question was peripheral blood mononuclear cells (PBMCs), obtained at new diagnosis, from a patient treated with antithyroid drugs. The CDR3 DNA is TGCGCCAGCAGCTTGGCCGGTCAGGTACAGGTGAGGGGCAATGAGCAGTTCTTC. Protein product: CASSLAGQVQVRGNEQFF.